This TCR beta chain stems from a study of CD8 T cells in ankylosing spondylitis. Study conclusions and caveats: Enrichment of disease-linked clones was reportedly significant in matched ankylosing spondylitis synovial fluid. Blood from ankylosing spondylitis patients appeared to carry a characteristic roughly eight-variant TCR beta motif.

To note about this clonotype: Its antigen is undetermined.

TCRdb passed the 5' RACE reads through MiXCR, listing each CDR3 protein once. The sample has approximately 140,000 distinct CDR3 sequences; roughly 8% are singletons. The sequenced material came from synovial fluid, either unsorted or a sorted T cell fraction (not recorded which). This receptor was obtained from a male donor with ankylosing spondylitis.

CDR3 bases: TGCAGTGAATACAGCAACTATGGCTACACCTTC. It yields the protein CSEYSNYGYTF. The chain recombines TRBV20-1 with TRBJ1-2; no firm D call. V gave up 7 bases and J gave up 2 bases, with 8 bases separating them. The germline V gene encodes CDR1 DFQATT and CDR2 SNEGSKA (reference sequence). The CDR3 is 11 amino acids.